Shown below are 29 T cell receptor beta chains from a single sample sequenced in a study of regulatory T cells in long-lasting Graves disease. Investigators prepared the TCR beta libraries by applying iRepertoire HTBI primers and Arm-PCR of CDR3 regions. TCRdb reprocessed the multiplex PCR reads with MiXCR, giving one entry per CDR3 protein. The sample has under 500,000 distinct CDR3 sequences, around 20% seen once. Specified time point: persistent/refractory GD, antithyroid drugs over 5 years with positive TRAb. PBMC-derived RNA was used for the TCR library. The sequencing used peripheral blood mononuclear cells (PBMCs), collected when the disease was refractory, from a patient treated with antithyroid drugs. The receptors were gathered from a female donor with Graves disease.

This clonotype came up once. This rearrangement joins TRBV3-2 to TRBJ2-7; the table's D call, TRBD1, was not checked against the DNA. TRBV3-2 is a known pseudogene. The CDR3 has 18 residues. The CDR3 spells CASSQGTDKTKGRYEQYF. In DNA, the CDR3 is TGTGCCAGCAGCCAAGGGACAGACAAAACAAAGGGTCGCTACGAGCAGTACTTC.

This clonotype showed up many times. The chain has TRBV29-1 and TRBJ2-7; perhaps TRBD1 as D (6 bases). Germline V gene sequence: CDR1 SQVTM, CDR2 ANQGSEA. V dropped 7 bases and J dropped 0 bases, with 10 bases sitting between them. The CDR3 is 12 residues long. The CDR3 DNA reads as TGCAGCGGAGGGGACACCTCCTACGAGCAGTACTTC. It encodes CSGGDTSYEQYF.

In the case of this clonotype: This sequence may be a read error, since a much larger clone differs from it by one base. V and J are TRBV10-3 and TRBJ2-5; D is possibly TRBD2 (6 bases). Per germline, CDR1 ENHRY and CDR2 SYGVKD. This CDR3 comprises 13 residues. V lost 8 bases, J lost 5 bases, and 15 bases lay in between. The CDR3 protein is CAIGARSGETQYF. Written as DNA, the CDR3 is TGTGCCATCGGTGCCCGGAGCGGGGAGACCCAGTACTTC.

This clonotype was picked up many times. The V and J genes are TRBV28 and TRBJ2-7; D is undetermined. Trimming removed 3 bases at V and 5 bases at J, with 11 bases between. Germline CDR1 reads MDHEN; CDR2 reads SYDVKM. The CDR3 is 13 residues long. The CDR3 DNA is TGTGCCAGCAGTTTGAACAGAAAGGACGAGCAGTACTTC. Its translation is CASSLNRKDEQYF.

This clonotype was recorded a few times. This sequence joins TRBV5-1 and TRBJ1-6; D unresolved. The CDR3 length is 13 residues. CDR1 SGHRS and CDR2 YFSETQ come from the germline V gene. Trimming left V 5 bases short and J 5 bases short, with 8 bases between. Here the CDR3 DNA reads TGCGCCAGCAGAGAGCTGAATAATTCACCCCTCCACTTT. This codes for CASRELNNSPLHF.

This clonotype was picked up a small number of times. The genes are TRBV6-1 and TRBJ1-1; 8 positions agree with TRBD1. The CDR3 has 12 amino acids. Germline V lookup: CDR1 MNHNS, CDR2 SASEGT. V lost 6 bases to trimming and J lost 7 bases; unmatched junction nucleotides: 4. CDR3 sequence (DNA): TGTGCCAGCAGGGGAGACAGGGGTGAAGCTTTCTTT. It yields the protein CASRGDRGEAFF.

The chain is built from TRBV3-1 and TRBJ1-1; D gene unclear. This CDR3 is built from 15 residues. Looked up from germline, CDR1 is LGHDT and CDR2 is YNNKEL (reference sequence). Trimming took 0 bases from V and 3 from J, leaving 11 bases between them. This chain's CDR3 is CASSQEIHRDTEAFF. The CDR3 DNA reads TGTGCCAGCAGCCAAGAGATCCATCGGGACACTGAAGCTTTCTTT.

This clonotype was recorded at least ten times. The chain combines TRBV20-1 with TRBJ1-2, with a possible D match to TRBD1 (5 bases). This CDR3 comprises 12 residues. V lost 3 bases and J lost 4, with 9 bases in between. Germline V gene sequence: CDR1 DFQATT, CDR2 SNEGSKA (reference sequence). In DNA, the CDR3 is TGCAGTGCTAGGAGGGACGGCTATGGCTACACCTTC. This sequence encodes CSARRDGYGYTF.

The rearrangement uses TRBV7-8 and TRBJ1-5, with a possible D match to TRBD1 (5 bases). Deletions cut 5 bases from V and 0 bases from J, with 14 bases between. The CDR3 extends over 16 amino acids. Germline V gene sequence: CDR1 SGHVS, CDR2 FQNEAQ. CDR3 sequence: CASSPHLGVSNQPQHF. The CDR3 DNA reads TGTGCCAGCAGCCCCCACTTAGGGGTTAGCAATCAGCCCCAGCATTTT.

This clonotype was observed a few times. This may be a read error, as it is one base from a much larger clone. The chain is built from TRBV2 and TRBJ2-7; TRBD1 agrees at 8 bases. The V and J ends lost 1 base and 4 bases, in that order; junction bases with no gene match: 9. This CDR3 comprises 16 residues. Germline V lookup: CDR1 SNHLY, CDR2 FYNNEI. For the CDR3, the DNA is TGTGCCAGCAGTGAAGTGACAGGGGCTAGACCATACGAGCAGTACTTC. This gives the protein CASSEVTGARPYEQYF.

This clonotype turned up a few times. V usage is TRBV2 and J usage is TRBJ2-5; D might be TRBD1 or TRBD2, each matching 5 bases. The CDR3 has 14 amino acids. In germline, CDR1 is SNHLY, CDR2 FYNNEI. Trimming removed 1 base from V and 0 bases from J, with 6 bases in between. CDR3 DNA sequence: TGTGCCAGCAGTGAAGGGGGGAACCAAGAGACCCAGTACTTC. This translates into CASSEGGNQETQYF.

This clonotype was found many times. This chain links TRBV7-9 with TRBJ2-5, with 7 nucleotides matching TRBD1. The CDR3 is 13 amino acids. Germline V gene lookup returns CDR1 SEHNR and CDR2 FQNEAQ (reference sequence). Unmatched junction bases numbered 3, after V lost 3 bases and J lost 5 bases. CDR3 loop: CASSFRGLETQYF. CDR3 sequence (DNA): TGTGCCAGCAGCTTCAGGGGGTTGGAGACCCAGTACTTC.

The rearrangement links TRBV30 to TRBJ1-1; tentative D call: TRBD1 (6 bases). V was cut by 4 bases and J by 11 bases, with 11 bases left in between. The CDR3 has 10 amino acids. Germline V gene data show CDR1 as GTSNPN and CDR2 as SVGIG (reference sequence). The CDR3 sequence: CAWIEGGAFF. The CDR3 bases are TGTGCCTGGATCGAGGGGGGGGCTTTCTTT.

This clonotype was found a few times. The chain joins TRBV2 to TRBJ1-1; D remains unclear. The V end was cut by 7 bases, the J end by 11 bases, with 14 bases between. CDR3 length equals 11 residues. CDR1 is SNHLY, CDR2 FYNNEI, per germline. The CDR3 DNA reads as TGTGCCAGCACCGGGCCTCTCGGGGCTTTCTTT. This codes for CASTGPLGAFF.

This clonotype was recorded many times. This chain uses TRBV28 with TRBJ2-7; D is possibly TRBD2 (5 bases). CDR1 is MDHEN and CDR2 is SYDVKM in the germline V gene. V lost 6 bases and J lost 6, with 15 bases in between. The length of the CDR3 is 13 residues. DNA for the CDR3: TGTGCCAGCAGGGAGGACGGCCCATCCGAGCAGTACTTC. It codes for CASREDGPSEQYF.

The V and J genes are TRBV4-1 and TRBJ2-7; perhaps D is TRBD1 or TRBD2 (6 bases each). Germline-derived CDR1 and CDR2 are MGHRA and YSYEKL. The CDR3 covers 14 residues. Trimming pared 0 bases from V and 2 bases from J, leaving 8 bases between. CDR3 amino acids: CASSQEEGAYEQYF. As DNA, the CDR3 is TGCGCCAGCAGCCAAGAGGAGGGGGCCTACGAGCAGTACTTC.

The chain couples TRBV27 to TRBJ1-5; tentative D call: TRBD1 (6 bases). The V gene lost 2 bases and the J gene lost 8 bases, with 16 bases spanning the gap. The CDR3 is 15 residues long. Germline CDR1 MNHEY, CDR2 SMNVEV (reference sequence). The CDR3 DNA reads TGTGCCAGCAGTTTAAGGGGGGGGGGTTTGGAGCCCCAGCATTTT. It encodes CASSLRGGGLEPQHF.

The CDR3 nucleotides read TGCGCCAGCAGCCAAGATCTTCGGGAAAAACTGTTTTTT. The encoded protein is CASSQDLREKLFF. The chain joins TRBV4-3 to TRBJ1-4; the D is unclear. The CDR3 runs to 13 residues. Germline loops: CDR1 LGHNA, CDR2 YSLEER. V lost 0 bases and J 8 bases, leaving 7 bases between the germline ends.

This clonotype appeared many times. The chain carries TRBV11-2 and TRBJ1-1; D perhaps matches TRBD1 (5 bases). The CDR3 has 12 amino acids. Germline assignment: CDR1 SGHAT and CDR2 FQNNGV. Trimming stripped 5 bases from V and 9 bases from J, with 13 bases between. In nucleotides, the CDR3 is TGTGCCAGCAGCGAGGGGACGGCCCAAGCTTTCTTT. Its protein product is CASSEGTAQAFF.

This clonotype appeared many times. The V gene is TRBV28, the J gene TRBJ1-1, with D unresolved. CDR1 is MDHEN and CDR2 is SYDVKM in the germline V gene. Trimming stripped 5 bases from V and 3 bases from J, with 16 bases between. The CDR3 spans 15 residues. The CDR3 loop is CASSPLGGLDTEAFF. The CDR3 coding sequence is TGTGCCAGCAGTCCCTTGGGAGGCTTGGACACTGAAGCTTTCTTT. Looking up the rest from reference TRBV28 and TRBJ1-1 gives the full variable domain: DVKVTQSSRYLVKRTGEKVFLECVQDMDHENMFWYRQDPGLGLRLIYFSYDVKMKEKGDIPEGYSVSREKKERFSLILESASTNQTSMYLCASSPLGGLDTEAFFGQGTRLTVV.

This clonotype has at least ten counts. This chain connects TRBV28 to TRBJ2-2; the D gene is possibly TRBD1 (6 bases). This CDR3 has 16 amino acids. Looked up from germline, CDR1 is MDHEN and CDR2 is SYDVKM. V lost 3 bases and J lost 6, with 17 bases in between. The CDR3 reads CASSFLGARGPGELFF. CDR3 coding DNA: TGTGCCAGCAGTTTTTTGGGGGCGAGGGGTCCCGGGGAGCTGTTTTTT.

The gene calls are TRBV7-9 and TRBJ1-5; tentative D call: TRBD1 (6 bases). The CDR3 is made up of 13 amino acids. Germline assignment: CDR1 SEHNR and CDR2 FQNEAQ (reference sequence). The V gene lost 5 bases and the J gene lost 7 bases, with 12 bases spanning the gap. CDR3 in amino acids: CASSGDIGQPQHF. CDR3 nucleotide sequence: TGTGCCAGCAGCGGGGACATCGGGCAGCCCCAGCATTTT.

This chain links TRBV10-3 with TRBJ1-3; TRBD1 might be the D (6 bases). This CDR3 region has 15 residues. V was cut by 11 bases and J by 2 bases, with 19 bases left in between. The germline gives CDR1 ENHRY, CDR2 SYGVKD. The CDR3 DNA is TGTGCCTCTGGCGGGGGGACACTTACTGGAAACACCATATATTTT. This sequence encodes CASGGGTLTGNTIYF.

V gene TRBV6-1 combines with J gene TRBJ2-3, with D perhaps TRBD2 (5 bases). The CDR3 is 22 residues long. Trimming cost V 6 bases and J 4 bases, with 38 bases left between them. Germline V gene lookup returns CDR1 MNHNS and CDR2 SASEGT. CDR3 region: CASSDLWGVIQAETRSADTQYF. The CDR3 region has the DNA TGTGCCAGCAGCGACCTTTGGGGTGTCATACAAGCGGAAACTAGGAGCGCAGATACGCAGTATTTT.

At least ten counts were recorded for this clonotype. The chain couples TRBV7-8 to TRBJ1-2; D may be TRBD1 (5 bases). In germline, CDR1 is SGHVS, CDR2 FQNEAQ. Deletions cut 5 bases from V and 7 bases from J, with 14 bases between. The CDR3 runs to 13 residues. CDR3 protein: CASSPLGGVGYTF. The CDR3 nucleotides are TGTGCCAGCAGCCCTCTGGGGGGAGTTGGCTACACCTTC.

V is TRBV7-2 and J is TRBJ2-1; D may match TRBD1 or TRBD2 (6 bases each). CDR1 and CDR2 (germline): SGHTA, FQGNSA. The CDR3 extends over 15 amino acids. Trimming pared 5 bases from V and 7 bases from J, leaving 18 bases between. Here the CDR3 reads CASSPLGGAGNEQFF. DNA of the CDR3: TGTGCCAGCAGCCCGTTGGGGGGCGCGGGTAATGAGCAGTTCTTC.

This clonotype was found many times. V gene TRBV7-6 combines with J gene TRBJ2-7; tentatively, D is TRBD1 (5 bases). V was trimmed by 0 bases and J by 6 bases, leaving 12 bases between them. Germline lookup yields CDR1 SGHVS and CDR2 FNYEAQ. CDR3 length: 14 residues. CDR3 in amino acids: CASSLAGQGGEQYF. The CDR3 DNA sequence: TGTGCCAGCAGCTTAGCCGGGCAGGGCGGCGAGCAGTACTTC.

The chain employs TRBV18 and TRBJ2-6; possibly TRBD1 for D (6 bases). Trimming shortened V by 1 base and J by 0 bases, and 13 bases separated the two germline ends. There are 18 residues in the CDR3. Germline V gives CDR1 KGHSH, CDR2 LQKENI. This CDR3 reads CASSPRDISISGANVLTF. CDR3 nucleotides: TGTGCCAGCTCACCACGGGACATATCCATCTCTGGGGCCAACGTCCTGACTTTC.

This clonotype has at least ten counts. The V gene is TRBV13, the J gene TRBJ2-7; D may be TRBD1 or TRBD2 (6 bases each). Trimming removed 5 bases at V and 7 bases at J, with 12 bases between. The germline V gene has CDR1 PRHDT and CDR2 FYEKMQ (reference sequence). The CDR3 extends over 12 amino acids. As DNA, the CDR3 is TGTGCCAGCAGCATGGGGGGCGGGGAGCAGTACTTC. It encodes CASSMGGGEQYF.